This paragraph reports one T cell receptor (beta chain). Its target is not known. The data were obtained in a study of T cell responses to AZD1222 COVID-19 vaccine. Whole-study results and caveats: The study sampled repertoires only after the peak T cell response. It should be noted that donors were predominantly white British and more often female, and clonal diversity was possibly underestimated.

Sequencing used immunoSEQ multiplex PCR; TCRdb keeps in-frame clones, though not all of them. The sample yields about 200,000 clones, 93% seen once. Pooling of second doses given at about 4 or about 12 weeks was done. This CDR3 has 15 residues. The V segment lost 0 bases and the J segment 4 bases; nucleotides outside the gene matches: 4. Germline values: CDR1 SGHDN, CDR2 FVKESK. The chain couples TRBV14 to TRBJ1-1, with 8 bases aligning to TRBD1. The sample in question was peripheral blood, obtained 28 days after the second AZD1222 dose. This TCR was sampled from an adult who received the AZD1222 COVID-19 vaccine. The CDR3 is CASSQEPGGITEAFF. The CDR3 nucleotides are TGTGCCAGCAGCCAAGAGCCAGGGGGCATCACTGAAGCTTTCTTT.